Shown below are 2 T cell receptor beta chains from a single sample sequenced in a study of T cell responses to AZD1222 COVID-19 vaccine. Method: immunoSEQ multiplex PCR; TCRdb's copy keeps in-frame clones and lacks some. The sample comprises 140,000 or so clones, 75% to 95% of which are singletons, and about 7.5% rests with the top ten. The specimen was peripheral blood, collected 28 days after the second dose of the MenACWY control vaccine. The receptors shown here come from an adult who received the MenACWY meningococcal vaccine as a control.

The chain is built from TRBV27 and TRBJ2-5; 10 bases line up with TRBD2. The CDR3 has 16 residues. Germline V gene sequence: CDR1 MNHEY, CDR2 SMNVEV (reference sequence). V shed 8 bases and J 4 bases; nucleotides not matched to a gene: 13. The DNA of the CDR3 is TGTGCCAGCCGATCTTGGAGCGGGGGGGCAGGAGAGACCCAGTACTTC. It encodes CASRSWSGGAGETQYF.

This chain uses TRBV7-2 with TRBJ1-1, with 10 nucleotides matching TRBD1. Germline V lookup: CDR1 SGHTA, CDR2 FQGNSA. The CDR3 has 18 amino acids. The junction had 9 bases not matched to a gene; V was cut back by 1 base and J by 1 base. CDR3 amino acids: CASSLVVRQGAGNTEAFF. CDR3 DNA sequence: TGTGCCAGCAGCTTAGTGGTCAGACAGGGGGCAGGGAACACTGAAGCTTTCTTT.